Shown below are 22 T cell receptor beta chains from a single sample sequenced in a study of CD4 T cells in relation to SARS-CoV-2 and coronaviruses. Before the COVID-19 pandemic, during about 2011-2019, CD4+ T cells were taken from unexposed donors. The cells were cultured for 10 days before CD4+ T cells were isolated. Their antigens are not known. Sequencing was performed with immunoSEQ multiplex PCR; in TCRdb, only in-frame clones are kept and a portion is missing. The table has around 20,000 clones, about 81% seen once. The source material was CD4+ T cells from PBMCs, cultured in vitro. These receptors were taken from a human donor in good health.

V and J are TRBV11-3 and TRBJ2-2; D may match TRBD1 or TRBD2 (5 bases each). The CDR3 has 15 residues. In germline, CDR1 is SGHNT, CDR2 YENEEA. Trimming removed 5 bases at V and 7 bases at J, with 17 bases between. CDR3 DNA sequence: TGTGCCAGCAGCCCGGGACGCCCCCAGAGCGGGGAGCTGTTTTTT. It is translated as CASSPGRPQSGELFF.

V and J are TRBV28 and TRBJ1-1; D is perhaps TRBD1 (5 bases). The length of the CDR3 is 15 residues. Germline CDR1 MDHEN, CDR2 SYDVKM. V lost 6 bases to trimming and J lost 0 bases, with 14 bases between them. CDR3 sequence (DNA): TGTGCCAGCAGGTCGGGTGGGGGGATGAACACTGAAGCTTTCTTT. This gives the protein CASRSGGGMNTEAFF.

V usage is TRBV5-1 and J usage is TRBJ2-3, with 11 bases identical to TRBD2. The CDR3 consists of 16 residues. Germline values: CDR1 SGHRS, CDR2 YFSETQ. J lost 2 bases, V lost 3 bases, and 5 bases had no gene match. This CDR3 reads CASSSGLAGSTDTQYF. DNA of the CDR3: TGCGCCAGCAGCTCCGGACTAGCGGGTTCCACAGATACGCAGTATTTT.

The chain links TRBV11-3 to TRBJ2-5; no clear D gene. V was pared by 4 bases and J by 9 bases, with 15 bases between. This CDR3 has 13 amino acids. Germline CDR1 SGHNT, CDR2 YENEEA. In nucleotides, the CDR3 is TGTGCCAGCAGCTCTACAAGGGCCAGTGCCCAGTACTTC. Translation gives CASSSTRASAQYF.

This clone was counted a few times. The chain uses TRBV7-6 and TRBJ2-2; D gene ambiguous. Looked up from germline, CDR1 is SGHVS and CDR2 is FNYEAQ. The CDR3 runs 15 residues. V was clipped by 1 base and J by 3 bases, with 9 bases between them. As DNA, the CDR3 is TGTGCCAGCAGCTTAGTTGGCAGCTACACCGGGGAGCTGTTTTTT. Amino acid sequence: CASSLVGSYTGELFF.

The rearrangement joins TRBV5-1 to TRBJ2-5; 9 positions agree with TRBD2. Germline CDR1 and CDR2: SGHRS and YFSETQ. The ends lost 1 base at V and 1 base at J; junction bases unmatched: 5. The CDR3 spans 16 residues. In DNA, the CDR3 is TGCGCCAGCAGCTTGTTCCTAGCGGGGCCCCAAGAGACCCAGTACTTC. It is translated as CASSLFLAGPQETQYF. The complete variable domain, with remaining parts taken from reference TRBV5-1 and TRBJ2-5, reads KAGVTQTPRYLIKTRGQQVTLSCSPISGHRSVSWYQQTPGQGLQFLFEYFSETQRNKGNFPGRFSGRQFSNSRSEMNVSTLELGDSALYLCASSLFLAGPQETQYFGPGTRLLVL.

This chain connects TRBV11-1 to TRBJ2-2; D unresolved. Germline CDR1 reads SGHAT; CDR2 reads FQDESV (reference sequence). V shed 2 bases and J shed 5 bases, with 6 bases lying between them. The CDR3 covers 13 residues. CDR3 region: CASSLSETGELFF. DNA of the CDR3: TGTGCCAGCAGCTTATCAGAGACCGGGGAGCTGTTTTTT.

This clone was observed a handful of times. The V call is TRBV12-3 or TRBV12-4, the J call TRBJ2-1; D is unclear. This CDR3 spans 13 amino acids. The V end lost 3 bases, the J end lost 4 bases, and 7 bases lay between the germline ends. This CDR3 reads CASSLSSYNEQFF. The CDR3, as DNA: TGTGCCAGCAGTTTGTCTTCTTACAATGAGCAGTTCTTC.

This clone has more than one count but fewer than ten. The chain uses TRBV11-1 and TRBJ2-1; D might be TRBD1 (6 bases). Germline V gives CDR1 SGHAT, CDR2 FQDESV (reference sequence). The CDR3 is 14 residues long. Between the trimmed V and J ends, which lost 5 bases and 4 bases, there was a span of 12 bases. This chain's CDR3 is CASSVPGHYNEQFF. In nucleotides, the CDR3 is TGTGCCAGCAGCGTGCCGGGACATTACAATGAGCAGTTCTTC.

The CDR3 loop reads CASSPGQGADTQYF. The CDR3 nucleotides read TGTGCCAGTAGTCCAGGACAGGGGGCGGATACGCAGTATTTT. The chain recombines TRBV19 with TRBJ2-3; 11 bases map to TRBD1. V shed 5 bases and J 6 bases; nucleotides not matched to a gene: 4. Germline lookup yields CDR1 LNHDA and CDR2 SQIVND (reference sequence). This CDR3 spans 14 amino acids.

The CDR3 loop reads CASSLRDRGPEFTDTQYF. DNA of the CDR3: TGTGCCAGCAGCCTCCGGGACAGGGGGCCCGAATTCACAGATACGCAGTATTTT. The chain links TRBV11-2 to TRBJ2-3; 12 bases map to TRBD1. V gave up 5 bases and J gave up 2 bases; unmatched junction bases: 11. The CDR3 length is 18 residues. The germline V gene has CDR1 SGHAT and CDR2 FQNNGV.

This chain links TRBV24-1 with TRBJ1-4, with D maybe TRBD1 (5 bases). There are 16 residues in the CDR3. Trimming cost V 3 bases and J 7 bases, with 17 bases left between them. The germline CDR1 and CDR2 sequences are KGHDR and SFDVKD. CDR3 sequence: CATSDTGRGGGEKLFF. CDR3 in DNA: TGTGCCACCAGTGATACCGGCCGGGGGGGAGGTGAAAAACTGTTTTTT.

This rearrangement joins TRBV7-2 to TRBJ2-1; the match to TRBD2 covers 13 bases. V shed 4 bases and J 1 base; nucleotides not matched to a gene: 10. CDR3 size: 19 residues. The germline gives CDR1 SGHTA, CDR2 FQGNSA. CDR3 sequence: CASSSTGLAGPISYNEQFF. The CDR3 DNA reads TGTGCCAGCAGCTCCACGGGACTAGCGGGACCAATATCCTACAATGAGCAGTTCTTC.

CDR3 nucleotide sequence: TGTGCCGCAGGGACAGCCGGGGCAGATACGCAGTATTTT. Translation: CAAGTAGADTQYF. The chain is built from TRBV19 and TRBJ2-3, with 7 nucleotides matching TRBD1. Germline CDR1 and CDR2: LNHDA and SQIVND (reference sequence). This CDR3 has 13 residues. Unmatched junction bases numbered 9, after V lost 11 bases and J lost 4 bases.

This chain's CDR3 is CASSIGGGSADTQYF. The CDR3 nucleotides are TGTGCCAGTAGTATAGGGGGCGGGAGTGCAGATACGCAGTATTTT. V usage is TRBV19 and J usage is TRBJ2-3; 7 nucleotides align to TRBD2. Germline CDR1 is LNHDA and CDR2 is SQIVND (reference sequence). The ends lost 1 base at V and 4 bases at J; junction bases unmatched: 5. The CDR3 loop spans 15 amino acids.

The genes are TRBV21-1 and TRBJ2-5; TRBD1 was called by the table and not checked on the DNA. TRBV21-1 is classified as a pseudogene. The CDR3 has 17 residues. The CDR3: CASSKLRRQSYQETQYF. CDR3 nucleotides: TGTGCCAGCAGCAAACTGAGAAGACAGTCGTACCAAGAGACCCAGTACTTC.

V is TRBV10-3 and J is TRBJ2-4; either TRBD1 or TRBD2 may fit D (6 bases each). This CDR3 has 14 residues. Trimming stripped 4 bases from V and 6 bases from J, with 13 bases between. Germline CDR1 reads ENHRY; CDR2 reads SYGVKD. In DNA form, the CDR3 reads TGTGCCATCAGTGGGGAGGCAGGGGTAAACATTCAGTACTTC. Amino acids: CAISGEAGVNIQYF.

The CDR3 reads CASSIADRKYQPQHF. CDR3 nucleotide sequence: TGTGCCAGTAGTATAGCCGACAGAAAGTATCAGCCCCAGCATTTT. J is TRBJ1-5 and V is TRBV19, with a tentative D call TRBD1 (5 bases). The V gene lost 1 base and the J gene lost 5 bases, with 12 bases spanning the gap. Germline CDR1 reads LNHDA; CDR2 reads SQIVND (reference sequence). The CDR3 has 15 amino acids.

The rearrangement links TRBV28 to TRBJ1-2, with D perhaps matching TRBD1 (6 bases). V lost 6 bases and J lost 2, with 16 bases in between. The CDR3 contains 15 residues. Germline CDR1 reads MDHEN; CDR2 reads SYDVKM. CDR3 nucleotides: TGTGCCAGCAGCCCTCCCCCGGGACACAACTATGGCTACACCTTC. This codes for CASSPPPGHNYGYTF.

This chain joins TRBV10-3 and TRBJ2-1, with a tentative D call TRBD2 (7 bases). Trimming shortened V by 3 bases and J by 7 bases, and 16 bases separated the two germline ends. CDR1 is ENHRY, CDR2 SYGVKD, per germline. The CDR3 contains 15 residues. The chain's CDR3 is CAISEGGGARNEQFF. The CDR3, as DNA: TGTGCCATCAGTGAAGGGGGAGGGGCTCGGAATGAGCAGTTCTTC.

The J gene is TRBJ1-2, the V gene TRBV30, with 9 bases lining up with TRBD1. Germline lookup yields CDR1 GTSNPN and CDR2 SVGIG (reference sequence). The CDR3 extends over 13 amino acids. Trimming cost V 6 bases and J 8 bases; bases outside gene matches: 10. CDR3 protein: CACQLDRGNGYTF. CDR3 DNA: TGTGCCTGCCAGTTGGACAGGGGAAACGGCTACACCTTC.

The chain uses TRBV19 and TRBJ2-7; 7 bases are a match to TRBD1. V lost 6 bases and J lost 3; bases outside the gene matches: 8. This CDR3 spans 14 amino acids. The germline CDR1 and CDR2 sequences are LNHDA and SQIVND (reference sequence). The chain's CDR3 is CASSLGTVDYEQYF. CDR3 in DNA: TGTGCCAGTAGCCTAGGGACAGTTGACTACGAGCAGTACTTC.